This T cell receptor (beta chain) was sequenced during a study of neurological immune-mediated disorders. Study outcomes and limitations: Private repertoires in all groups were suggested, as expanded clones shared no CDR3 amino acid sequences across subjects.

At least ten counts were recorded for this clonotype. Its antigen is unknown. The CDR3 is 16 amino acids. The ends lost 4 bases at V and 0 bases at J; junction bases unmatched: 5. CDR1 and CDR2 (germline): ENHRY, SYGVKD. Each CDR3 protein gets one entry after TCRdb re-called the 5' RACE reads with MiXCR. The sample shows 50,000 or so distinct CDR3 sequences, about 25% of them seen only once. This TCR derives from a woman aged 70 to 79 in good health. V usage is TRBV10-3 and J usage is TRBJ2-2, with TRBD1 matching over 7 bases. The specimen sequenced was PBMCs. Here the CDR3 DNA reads TGTGCCATCAGTGGCACCGGGACAGCGAACACCGGGGAGCTGTTTTTT. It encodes CAISGTGTANTGELFF.